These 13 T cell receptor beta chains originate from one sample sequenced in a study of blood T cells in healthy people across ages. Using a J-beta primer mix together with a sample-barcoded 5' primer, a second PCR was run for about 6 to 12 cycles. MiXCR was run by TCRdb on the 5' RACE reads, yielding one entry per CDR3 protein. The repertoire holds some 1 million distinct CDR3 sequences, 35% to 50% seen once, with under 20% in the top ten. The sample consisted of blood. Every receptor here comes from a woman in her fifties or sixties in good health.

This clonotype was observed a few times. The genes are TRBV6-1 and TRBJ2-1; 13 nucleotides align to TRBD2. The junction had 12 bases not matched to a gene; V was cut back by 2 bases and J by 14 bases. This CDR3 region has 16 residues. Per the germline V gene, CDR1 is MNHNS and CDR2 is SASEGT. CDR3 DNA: TGTGCCAGCAGTGAATGGGAGGGGACTAGCGGGAAAGGGAAGTTCTTC. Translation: CASSEWEGTSGKGKFF.

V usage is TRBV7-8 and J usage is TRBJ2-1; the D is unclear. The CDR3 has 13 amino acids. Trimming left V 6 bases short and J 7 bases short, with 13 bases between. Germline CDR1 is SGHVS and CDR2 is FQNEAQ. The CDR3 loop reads CASRGRSKNEQFF. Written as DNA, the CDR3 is TGTGCCAGCAGGGGTCGATCAAAGAATGAGCAGTTCTTC.

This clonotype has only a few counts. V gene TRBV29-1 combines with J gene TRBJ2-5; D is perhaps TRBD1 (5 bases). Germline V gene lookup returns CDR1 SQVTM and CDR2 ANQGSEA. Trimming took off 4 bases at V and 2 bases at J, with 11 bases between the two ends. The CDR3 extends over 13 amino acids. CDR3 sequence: CSVGRTRQETQYF. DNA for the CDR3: TGCAGCGTTGGGCGGACAAGACAAGAGACCCAGTACTTC. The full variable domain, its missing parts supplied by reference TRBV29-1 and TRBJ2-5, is SAVISQKPSRDICQRGTSLTIQCQVDSQVTMMFWYRQQPGQSLTLIATANQGSEATYESGFVIDKFPISRPNLTFSTLTVSNMSPEDSSIYLCSVGRTRQETQYFGPGTRLLVL.

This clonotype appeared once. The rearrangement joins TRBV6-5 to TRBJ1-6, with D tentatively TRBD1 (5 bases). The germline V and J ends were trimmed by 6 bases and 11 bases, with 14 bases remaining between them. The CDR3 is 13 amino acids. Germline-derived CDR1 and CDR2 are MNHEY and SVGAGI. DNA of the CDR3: TGTGCCAGCAGAAACCCGGGGACGGCACCCCTCCACTTT. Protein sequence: CASRNPGTAPLHF.

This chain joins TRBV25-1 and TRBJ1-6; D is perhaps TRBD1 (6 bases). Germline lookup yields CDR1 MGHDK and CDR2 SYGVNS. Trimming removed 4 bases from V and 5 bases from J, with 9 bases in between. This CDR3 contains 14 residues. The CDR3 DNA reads TGTGCCAGCAGTGGGGGGGCTAATAATTCACCCCTCCACTTT. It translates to CASSGGANNSPLHF.

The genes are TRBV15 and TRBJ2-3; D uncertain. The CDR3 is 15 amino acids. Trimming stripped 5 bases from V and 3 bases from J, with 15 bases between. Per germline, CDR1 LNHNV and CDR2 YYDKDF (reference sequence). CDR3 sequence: CATSGLSRKTDTQYF. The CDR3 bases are TGTGCCACCAGCGGCCTGAGTCGAAAGACAGATACGCAGTATTTT.

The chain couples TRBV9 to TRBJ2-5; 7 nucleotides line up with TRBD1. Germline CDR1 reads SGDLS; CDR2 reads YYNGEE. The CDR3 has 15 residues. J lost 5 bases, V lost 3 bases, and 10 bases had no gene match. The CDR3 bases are TGTGCCAGCAGCGCCGCATCCACAGGGGTGGAGACCCAGTACTTC. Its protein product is CASSAASTGVETQYF.

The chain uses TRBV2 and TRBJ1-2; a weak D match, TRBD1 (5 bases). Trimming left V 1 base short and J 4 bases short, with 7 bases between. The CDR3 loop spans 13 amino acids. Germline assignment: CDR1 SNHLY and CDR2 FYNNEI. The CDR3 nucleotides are TGTGCCAGCAGTGAAGGACAGTTCTATGGCTACACCTTC. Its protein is CASSEGQFYGYTF.

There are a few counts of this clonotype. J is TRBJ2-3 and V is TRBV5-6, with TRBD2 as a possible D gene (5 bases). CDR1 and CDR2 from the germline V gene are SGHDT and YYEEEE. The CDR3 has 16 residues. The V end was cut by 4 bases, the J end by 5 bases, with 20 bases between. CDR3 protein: CASSPFGRLALDTQYF. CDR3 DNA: TGTGCCAGCAGCCCCTTTGGTCGGTTAGCGTTAGATACGCAGTATTTT.

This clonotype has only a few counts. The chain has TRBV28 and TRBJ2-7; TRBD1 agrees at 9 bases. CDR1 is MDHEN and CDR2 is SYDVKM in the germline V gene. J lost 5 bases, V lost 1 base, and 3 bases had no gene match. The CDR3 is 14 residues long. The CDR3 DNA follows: TGTGCCAGCAGTTTATTTCGGACAGGGGACGAGCAGTACTTC. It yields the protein CASSLFRTGDEQYF.

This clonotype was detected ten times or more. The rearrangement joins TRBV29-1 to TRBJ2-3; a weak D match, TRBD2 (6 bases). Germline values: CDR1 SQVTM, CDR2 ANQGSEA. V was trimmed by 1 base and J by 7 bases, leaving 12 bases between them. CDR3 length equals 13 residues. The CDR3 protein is CSVEVTAGYTQYF. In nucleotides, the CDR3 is TGCAGCGTTGAAGTTACTGCGGGGTATACGCAGTATTTT.

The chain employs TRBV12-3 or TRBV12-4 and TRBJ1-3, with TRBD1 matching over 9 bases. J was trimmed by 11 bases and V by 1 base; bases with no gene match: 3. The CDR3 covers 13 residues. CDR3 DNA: TGTGCCAGCAGTTTAGACAGGGGGCTTGCCATATATTTT. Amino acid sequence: CASSLDRGLAIYF.

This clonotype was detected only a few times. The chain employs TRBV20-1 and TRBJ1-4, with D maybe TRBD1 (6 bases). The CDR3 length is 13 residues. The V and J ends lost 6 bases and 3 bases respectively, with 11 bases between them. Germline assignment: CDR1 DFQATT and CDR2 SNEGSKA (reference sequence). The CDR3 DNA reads TGCAGTGCAAAACAGGGATCTAATGAAAAACTGTTTTTT. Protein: CSAKQGSNEKLFF.